These T cell receptor beta chains were read from a single sample in a study of OX40 agonist ivuxolimab in advanced cancers. This table comes from immunoSEQ multiplex PCR, and its TCRdb copy is limited to in-frame clones, with some not included. Of 5,000 to 6,500 clones listed, approximately 63% were seen once; the top ten hold about three fifths. Sequenced here: CD4+ or CD8+ T cells sorted from blood, sampled in a trial of the OX40 agonist ivuxolimab. Receptor source: an adult with an advanced solid tumor such as melanoma, head and neck, liver or kidney cancer. Each CDR3 is given with its conserved first and last residue. D genes are given only for firm matches. Some rows have no size entry. The others give once, few or many, or a class for an expanded clone.

D gene | J gene | clone size | V gene | CDR3 protein | CDR3 DNA
TRBD1 | TRBJ1-2 | few | TRBV5-1 | CASSLKTGDYGYTF | TGCGCCAGCAGCTTAAAGACAGGGGACTATGGCTACACCTTC
- | TRBJ2-2 | - | TRBV7-2 | CATTGSGGELFF | TGTGCCACCACGGGTTCGGGGGGGGAGCTGTTTTTT
TRBD1 | TRBJ2-4 | few | TRBV11-2 | CASSIRDRGLFGIQYF | TGTGCCAGCAGCATACGGGACAGGGGATTGTTCGGCATTCAGTACTTC
- | TRBJ2-1 | - | TRBV19 | CASSIVQGPEQFF | TGTGCCAGTAGTATAGTACAGGGTCCTGAGCAGTTCTTC
TRBD1 | TRBJ2-7 | many | TRBV19 | CASSARTGDEQYF | TGTGCCAGTAGTGCTCGGACAGGGGACGAGCAGTACTTC
- | TRBJ2-3 | - | TRBV29-1 | CSLLTARGDTQYF | TGCAGCCTTCTTACGGCTCGAGGAGATACGCAGTATTTT
TRBD2 | TRBJ2-7 | - | TRBV7-7 | CASSLPLAVYEQYF | TGTGCTAGCAGCTTGCCCCTAGCGGTCTACGAGCAGTACTTC
TRBD1 | TRBJ2-5 | - | TRBV7-9 | CASSFGQGTETQYF | TGTGCCAGCAGCTTCGGACAGGGGACGGAGACCCAGTACTTC
- | TRBJ1-5 | - | TRBV4-3 | CASSQVINSNQPQHF | TGCGCCAGCAGCCAAGTGATAAATAGCAATCAGCCCCAGCATTTT
TRBD1 | TRBJ2-1 | - | TRBV2 | CASTYTGGAVNEQFF | TGTGCCAGCACCTATACAGGGGGCGCCGTCAATGAGCAGTTCTTC
TRBD1 | TRBJ2-1 | - | TRBV28 | CASSLSWGGQGANEQFF | TGTGCCAGCAGTTTATCCTGGGGGGGACAGGGGGCAAATGAGCAGTTCTTC
- | TRBJ2-2 | - | TRBV6-1 | CASRGPNTGELFF | TGTGCCAGCAGGGGACCGAACACCGGGGAGCTGTTTTTT
- | TRBJ2-7 | few | TRBV7-8 | CASSFSYEQYF | TGTGCCAGCAGCTTTAGCTACGAGCAGTACTTC
- | TRBJ2-1 | - | TRBV7-6 | CASSLSTSLINEQFF | TGTGCCAGCAGCTTAAGTACTAGTCTAATAAATGAGCAGTTCTTC
TRBD2 | TRBJ2-3 | - | TRBV7-8 | CASSSLGGGISDTQYF | TGTGCCAGCAGCTCCCTCGGCGGGGGGATCTCAGATACGCAGTATTTT
TRBD1 | TRBJ1-2 | - | TRBV7-6 | CASSLVLPGQGAFGYTF | TGTGCCAGCAGCTTAGTGCTCCCGGGACAGGGGGCTTTTGGCTACACCTTC
TRBD1 | TRBJ1-1 | few | TRBV19 | CASRPQGANTEAFF | TGTGCCAGTAGGCCACAGGGGGCGAACACTGAAGCTTTCTTT
- | TRBJ1-5 | - | TRBV28 | CASSFGNQPQHF | TGTGCCAGCAGTTTCGGAAATCAGCCCCAGCATTTT
- | TRBJ2-2 | - | TRBV15 | CATSRSRDGNTGELFF | TGTGCCACCAGCAGATCGCGGGACGGGAACACCGGGGAGCTGTTTTTT
TRBD1 | TRBJ2-4 | - | TRBV9 | CASSVAGQGGIQYF | TGTGCCAGCAGCGTAGCCGGACAGGGAGGCATTCAGTACTTC
- | TRBJ1-6 | - | TRBV14 | CASRLVDNSPLHF | TGTGCCAGCAGGCTAGTGGATAATTCACCCCTCCACTTT
- | TRBJ2-7 | - | TRBV6-5 | CASSYSRIYEQYF | TGTGCCAGCAGTTACTCACGGATTTACGAGCAGTACTTC
- | TRBJ1-2 | - | TRBV27 | CASSPTRSTNYGYTF | TGTGCCAGCAGTCCAACTAGAAGTACTAACTATGGCTACACCTTC
TRBD2 | TRBJ2-1 | - | TRBV7-3 | CASSELGTSAYNEQFF | TGTGCCAGCAGCGAGCTCGGGACTAGCGCCTACAATGAGCAGTTCTTC
TRBD2 | TRBJ2-2 | - | TRBV6-5 | CASSYWGGSTGELFF | TGTGCCAGCAGTTACTGGGGAGGGAGCACCGGGGAGCTGTTTTTT
- | TRBJ1-6 | - | TRBV27 | CASSTRTRRNSPLHF | TGTGCCAGCAGTACTCGGACAAGGAGGAATTCACCCCTCCACTTT
TRBD1 | TRBJ2-7 | - | TRBV9 | CASSVGQGAYEQYF | TGTGCCAGCAGCGTAGGCCAGGGGGCTTACGAGCAGTACTTC
- | TRBJ2-7 | - | TRBV7-2 | CASSLVAGAHEQYF | TGTGCCAGCAGCTTAGTTGCGGGGGCGCACGAGCAGTACTTC
- | TRBJ1-1 | - | TRBV7-2 | CASSPSPGTEAFF | TGTGCCAGCAGCCCATCCCCCGGGACTGAAGCTTTCTTT
- | TRBJ2-3 | - | TRBV9 | CASSPSLPFTDTQYF | TGTGCCAGCAGCCCTTCCCTCCCTTTCACAGATACGCAGTATTTT
- | TRBJ2-7 | - | TRBV6-4 | CASGGSSYEQYF | TGTGCCAGCGGGGGGAGCTCCTACGAGCAGTACTTC
- | TRBJ2-5 | - | TRBV2 | CAILKRRGSETQYF | TGTGCCATCCTGAAGAGGCGGGGTAGCGAGACCCAGTACTTC
- | TRBJ2-7 | - | TRBV4-1 | CASSQMDGPYEQYF | TGCGCCAGCAGCCAAATGGACGGACCCTACGAGCAGTACTTC
TRBD1 | TRBJ1-2 | - | TRBV7-8 | CASSLRGQMDYGYTF | TGTGCCAGCAGCTTACGGGGACAGATGGACTATGGCTACACCTTC
- | TRBJ1-2 | few | TRBV11-2 | CASSPHTGSEGYTF | TGTGCCAGTTCCCCTCACACGGGATCGGAGGGCTACACCTTC
TRBD1 | TRBJ2-7 | few | TRBV5-1 | CASSLVRQGVNEQYF | TGCGCCAGCAGCTTGGTTCGACAGGGGGTCAACGAGCAGTACTTC
TRBD1 | TRBJ2-7 | once | TRBV7-2 | CASSLQGASEQYF | TGTGCCAGTAGCTTACAGGGGGCTAGCGAGCAGTACTTC
- | TRBJ1-5 | - | TRBV7-8 | CASSRFGNQPQHF | TGTGCCAGCAGCCGCTTTGGCAATCAGCCCCAGCATTTT
- | TRBJ1-3 | - | TRBV5-6 | CASSGQTGTDYF | TGTGCCAGCAGCGGTCAAACCGGGACGGACTATTTT
TRBD2 | TRBJ2-3 | - | TRBV7-9 | CASSSGLAETDTQYF | TGTGCCAGCAGCTCGGGACTAGCGGAAACAGATACGCAGTATTTT
TRBD1 | TRBJ1-1 | - | TRBV11-2 | CASSLATGGPNTEAFF | TGTGCCAGCAGCTTAGCGACAGGGGGCCCGAACACTGAAGCTTTCTTT
- | TRBJ2-3 | few | TRBV7-6 | CASSSDRSTDTQYF | TGTGCCAGCAGCTCGGACAGAAGCACAGATACGCAGTATTTT
TRBD2 | TRBJ2-5 | - | TRBV9 | CASSVGGSGGETQYF | TGTGCCAGCAGCGTAGGAGGTTCGGGGGGAGAGACCCAGTACTTC
TRBD1 | TRBJ1-2 | few | TRBV6-1 | CASSEAPDRVDGYTF | TGTGCCAGCAGTGAAGCGCCTGACAGGGTGGATGGCTACACCTTC
- | TRBJ2-1 | - | TRBV10-3 | CAIKFPGSGNEQFF | TGTGCCATCAAATTTCCAGGGAGTGGCAATGAGCAGTTCTTC
TRBD1 | TRBJ1-2 | once | TRBV7-6 | CASSLTGLDGYTF | TGTGCCAGCAGCTTGACAGGGCTCGATGGCTACACCTTC
- | TRBJ2-3 | once | TRBV28 | CASSFEGTFTDTQYF | TGTGCCAGCAGTTTTGAGGGGACCTTCACAGATACGCAGTATTTT
- | TRBJ2-7 | - | TRBV9 | CASSVSGSSNEQYF | TGTGCCAGCAGCGTATCAGGGTCAAGTAACGAGCAGTACTTC
- | TRBJ2-5 | many | TRBV4-3 | CASSPSTITWETQYF | TGCGCCAGCAGCCCCTCGACCATCACGTGGGAGACCCAGTACTTC
TRBD2 | TRBJ2-5 | - | TRBV5-1 | CASSSTSGGQGQETQYF | TGCGCCAGCAGCTCGACTAGCGGGGGGCAGGGACAAGAGACCCAGTACTTC
- | TRBJ2-2 | - | TRBV4-3 | CASSQVWPGDGELFF | TGCGCCAGCAGCCAAGTGTGGCCTGGGGACGGGGAGCTGTTTTTT
- | TRBJ1-2 | - | TRBV4-1 | CASSQGGSLSGYTF | TGCGCCAGCAGCCAGGGGGGGAGTCTTAGTGGCTACACCTTC
- | TRBJ2-3 | few | TRBV10-2 | CASSDGSRDTQYF | TGCGCCAGCAGTGATGGGTCGCGGGATACGCAGTATTTT
- | TRBJ2-5 | few | TRBV7-9 | CASSPERRLPHQETQYF | TGTGCCAGCAGCCCCGAGCGGAGGCTCCCTCACCAAGAGACCCAGTACTTC
TRBD1 | TRBJ2-5 | - | TRBV27 | CASSLLGTGSRETQYF | TGTGCCAGCAGTTTATTGGGGACAGGGAGTAGAGAGACCCAGTACTTC